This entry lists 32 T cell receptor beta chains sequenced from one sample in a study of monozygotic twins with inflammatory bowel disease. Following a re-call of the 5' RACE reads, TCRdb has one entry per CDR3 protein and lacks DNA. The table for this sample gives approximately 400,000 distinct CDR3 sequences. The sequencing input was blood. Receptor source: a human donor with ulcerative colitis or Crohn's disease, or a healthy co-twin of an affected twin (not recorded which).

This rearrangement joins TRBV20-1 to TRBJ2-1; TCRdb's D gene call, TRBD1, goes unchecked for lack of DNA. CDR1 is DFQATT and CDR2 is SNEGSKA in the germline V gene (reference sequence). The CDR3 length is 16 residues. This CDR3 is CSARDGRGTQLNEQFF.

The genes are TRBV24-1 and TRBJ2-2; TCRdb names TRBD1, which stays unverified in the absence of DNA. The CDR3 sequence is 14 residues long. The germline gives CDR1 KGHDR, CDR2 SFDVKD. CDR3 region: CATSDWGSDGELFF.

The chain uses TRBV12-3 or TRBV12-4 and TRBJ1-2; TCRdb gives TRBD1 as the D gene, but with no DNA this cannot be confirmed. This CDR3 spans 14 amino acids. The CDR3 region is CASSPGTGAYGYTF.

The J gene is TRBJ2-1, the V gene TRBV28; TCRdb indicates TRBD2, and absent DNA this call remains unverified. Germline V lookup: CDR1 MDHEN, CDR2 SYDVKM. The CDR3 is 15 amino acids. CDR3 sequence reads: CASSRTSVPYNEQFF.

The chain's CDR3 is CASSPSGGAQETQYF. The chain employs TRBV12-3 or TRBV12-4 and TRBJ2-5; TCRdb picks TRBD2, but there is no DNA to check that call. This CDR3 has 15 amino acids.

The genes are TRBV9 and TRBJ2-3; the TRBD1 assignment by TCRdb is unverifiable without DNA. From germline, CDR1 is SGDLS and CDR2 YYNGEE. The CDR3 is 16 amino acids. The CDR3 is CASSVAGGASTDTQYF.

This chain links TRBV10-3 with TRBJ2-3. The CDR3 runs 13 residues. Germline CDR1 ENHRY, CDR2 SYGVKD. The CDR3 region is CAISRNKQDTQYF.

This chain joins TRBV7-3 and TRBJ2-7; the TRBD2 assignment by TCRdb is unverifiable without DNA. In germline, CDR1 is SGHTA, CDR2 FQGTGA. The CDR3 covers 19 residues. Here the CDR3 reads CASSPPSRLATDPFYEQYF.

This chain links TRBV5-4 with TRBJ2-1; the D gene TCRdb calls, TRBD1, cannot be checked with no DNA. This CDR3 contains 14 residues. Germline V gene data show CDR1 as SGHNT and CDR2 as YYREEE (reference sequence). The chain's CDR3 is CASSPDRGGDEQFF.

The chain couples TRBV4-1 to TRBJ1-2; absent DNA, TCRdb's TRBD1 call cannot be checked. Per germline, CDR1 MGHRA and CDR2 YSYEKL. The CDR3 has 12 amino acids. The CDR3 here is CASSQAGRSYTF.

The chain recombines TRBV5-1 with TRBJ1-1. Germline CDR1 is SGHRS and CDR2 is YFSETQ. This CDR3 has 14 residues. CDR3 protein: CASSLFPSGTEAFF.

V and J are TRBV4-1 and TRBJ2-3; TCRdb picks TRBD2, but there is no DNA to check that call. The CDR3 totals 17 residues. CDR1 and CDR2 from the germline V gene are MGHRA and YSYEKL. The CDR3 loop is CASSLGTSGGSTDTQYF.

This chain's CDR3 is CASSLYEGPGEKLFF. The rearrangement joins TRBV7-2 to TRBJ1-4. Germline lookup yields CDR1 SGHTA and CDR2 FQGNSA. The CDR3 loop spans 15 amino acids.

CDR3 in amino acids: CASSLRDGTCEQYF. The chain carries TRBV5-4 and TRBJ2-7; TCRdb selects TRBD1, and the lack of DNA leaves this call unchecked. Germline V lookup: CDR1 SGHNT, CDR2 YYREEE (reference sequence). The CDR3 totals 14 residues.

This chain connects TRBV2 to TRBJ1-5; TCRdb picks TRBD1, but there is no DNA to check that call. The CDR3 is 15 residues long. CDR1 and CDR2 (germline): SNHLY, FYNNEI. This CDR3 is CASREGQGRSQPQHF.

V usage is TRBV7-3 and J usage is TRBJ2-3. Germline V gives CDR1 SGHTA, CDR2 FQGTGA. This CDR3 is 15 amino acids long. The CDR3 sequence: CASSLDGQRTDTQYF.

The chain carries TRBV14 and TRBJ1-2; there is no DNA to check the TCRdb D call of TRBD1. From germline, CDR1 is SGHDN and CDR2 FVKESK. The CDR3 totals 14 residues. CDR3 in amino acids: CASSQAGSDYGYTF.

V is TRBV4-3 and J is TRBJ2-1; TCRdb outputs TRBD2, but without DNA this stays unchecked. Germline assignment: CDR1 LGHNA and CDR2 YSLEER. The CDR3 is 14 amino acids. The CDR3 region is CASSQGLAANEQFF.

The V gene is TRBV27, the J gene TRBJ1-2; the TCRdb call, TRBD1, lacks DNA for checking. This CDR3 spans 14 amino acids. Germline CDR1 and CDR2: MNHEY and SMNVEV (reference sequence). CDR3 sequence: CASSLQGRNYGYTF.

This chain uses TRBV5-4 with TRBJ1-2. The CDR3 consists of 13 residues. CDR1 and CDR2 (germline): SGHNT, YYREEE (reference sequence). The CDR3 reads CASSLDPNGGYTF.

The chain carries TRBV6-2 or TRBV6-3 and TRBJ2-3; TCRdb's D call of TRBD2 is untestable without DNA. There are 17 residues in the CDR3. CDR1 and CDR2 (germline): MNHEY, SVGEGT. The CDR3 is CASSYPGLAGLTDTQYF.

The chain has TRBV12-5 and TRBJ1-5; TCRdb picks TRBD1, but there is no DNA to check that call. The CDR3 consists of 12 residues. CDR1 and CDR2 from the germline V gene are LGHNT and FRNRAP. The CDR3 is CASGQTGGPQHF.

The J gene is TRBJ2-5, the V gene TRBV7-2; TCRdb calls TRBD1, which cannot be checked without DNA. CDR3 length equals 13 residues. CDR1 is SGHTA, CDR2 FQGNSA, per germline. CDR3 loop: CASSSDRVETQYF. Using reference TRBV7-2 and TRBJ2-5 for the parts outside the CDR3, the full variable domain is GAGVSQSPSNKVTEKGKDVELRCDPISGHTALYWYRQSLGQGLEFLIYFQGNSAPDKSGLPSDRFSAERTGGSVSTLTIQRTQQEDSAVYLCASSSDRVETQYFGPGTRLLVL.

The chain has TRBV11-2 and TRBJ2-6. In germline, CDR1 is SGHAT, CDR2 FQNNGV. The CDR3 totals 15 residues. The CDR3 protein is CASSLVSTGANVLTF. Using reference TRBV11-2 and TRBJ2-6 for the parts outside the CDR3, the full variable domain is EAGVAQSPRYKIIEKRQSVAFWCNPISGHATLYWYQQILGQGPKLLIQFQNNGVVDDSQLPKDRFSAERLKGVDSTLKIQPAKLEDSAVYLCASSLVSTGANVLTFGAGSRLTVL.

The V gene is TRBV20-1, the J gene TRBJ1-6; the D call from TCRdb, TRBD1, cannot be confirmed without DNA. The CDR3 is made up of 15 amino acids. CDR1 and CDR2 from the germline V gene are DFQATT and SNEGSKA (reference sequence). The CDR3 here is CSARTGDSYNSPLHF.

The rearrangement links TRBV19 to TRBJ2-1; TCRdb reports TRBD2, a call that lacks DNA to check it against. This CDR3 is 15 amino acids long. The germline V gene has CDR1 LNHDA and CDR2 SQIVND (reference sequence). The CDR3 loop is CASSMSSGSLSEQFF.

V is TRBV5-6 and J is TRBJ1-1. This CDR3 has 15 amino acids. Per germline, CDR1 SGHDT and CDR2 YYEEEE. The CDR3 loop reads CASSLAVTMNTEAFF.

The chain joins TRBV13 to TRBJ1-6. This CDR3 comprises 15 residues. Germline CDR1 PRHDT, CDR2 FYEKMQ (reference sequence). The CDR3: CASSLGISYNSPLHF. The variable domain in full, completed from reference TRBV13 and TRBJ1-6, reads AAGVIQSPRHLIKEKRETATLKCYPIPRHDTVYWYQQGPGQDPQFLISFYEKMQSDKGSIPDRFSAQQFSDYHSELNMSSLELGDSALYFCASSLGISYNSPLHFGNGTRLTVT.

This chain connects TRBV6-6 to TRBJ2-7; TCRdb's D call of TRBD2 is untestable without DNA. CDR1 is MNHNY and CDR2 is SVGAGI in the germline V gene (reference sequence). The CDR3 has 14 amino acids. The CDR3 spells CASRGGSVGNEQYF.

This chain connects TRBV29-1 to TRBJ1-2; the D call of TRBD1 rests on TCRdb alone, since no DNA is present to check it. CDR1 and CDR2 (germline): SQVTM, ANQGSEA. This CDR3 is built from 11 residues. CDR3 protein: CSGAQGSGYTF.

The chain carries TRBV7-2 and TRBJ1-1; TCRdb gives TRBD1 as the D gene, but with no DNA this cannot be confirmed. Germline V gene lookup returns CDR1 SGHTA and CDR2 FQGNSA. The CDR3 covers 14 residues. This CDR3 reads CASSFRGRAIEAFF.

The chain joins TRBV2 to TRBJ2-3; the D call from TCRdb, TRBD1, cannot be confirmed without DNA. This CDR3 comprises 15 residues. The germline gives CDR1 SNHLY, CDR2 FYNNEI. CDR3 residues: CASSEAAGASDTQYF.